What follows describes a single T cell receptor (beta chain). The antigen this receptor binds is unknown. Base qualities are not recorded, but no much larger clone differs from it by a single base. These data originate in a study of CD8+ T cells in alopecia areata (dated by TCRdb to 2016 to 2019). Regarding the study in general: High-throughput TCRbeta sequencing was used to examine T cell clonal expansion in alopecia areata in both the C3H/HeJ mouse model and human patients. On the human side, TCRbeta sequencing was run on scalp tissue and on sorted CD4+ and CD8+ peripheral blood T cells from healthy controls and from alopecia areata patients with either patchy or totalis/universalis disease. Scalp clonality was compared among normal scalp (n=4), patchy alopecia areata scalp (n=8), and alopecia totalis/universalis scalp (n=8). RNA was extracted with the PAXgene miRNA kit for fixed scalp, the miRNeasy kit for PBMCs, and the RNeasy kit for mouse skin. TCRbeta CDR3 regions were amplified by immunoSEQ multiplex PCR with 35 Vbeta forward and 13 Jbeta reverse primers. What the work shows at the level of the full study, not this receptor alone: Unlike mouse skin, where gammadelta T cells dominate, normal human skin contains resident alphabeta T cells that get sequenced too, which complicates analysis of the scalp TCR repertoire. TCR sequences shared between patients were less clear than in mice, possibly partly because of HLA diversity in the patient population. Lesional scalp, especially in alopecia totalis/universalis, showed higher clonality and more expanded CD8+ clones than normal scalp, suggesting antigenic drive.

After PBMCs were isolated by density centrifugation and stained for CD3, CD4 and CD8, a FACSAria was used to sort CD4+ and CD8+ T cells. Unaffected controls provided scalp biopsies and blood samples. Trimming takes 5 bases off V and 5 bases off J; junction bases not matched to a gene: 8. The CDR3 measures 15 amino acids from cysteine to phenylalanine. The kept DNA is CDR3 alone, 45 bases in frame from the first base. CDR1 and CDR2 are drawn from the germline V gene: SGHTA, FQGTGA. The method behind the library was the immunoSEQ multiplex PCR assay. To provide template for TCR sequencing, every sample had RNA extracted and reverse transcribed into cDNA. SuperScript III was used for first-strand cDNA synthesis, primed with a 2:1 mix of oligo-dT and random hexamers. A synthetic immune receptor repertoire was used to assess amplification bias, and residual bias was removed computationally. On the authors' methods: After raw reads were preprocessed to remove errors, the CDR3 was defined following IMGT conventions as running from the conserved cysteine to phenylalanine. To get clonality, Shannon entropy was normalized by log2 of the number of productive unique TCRs and the result was subtracted from 1. CD4 or CD8 identity of scalp clones was inferred by cross-referencing scalp TCRbeta sequences with sorted blood CD4 and CD8 repertoires. The immuneACCESS repertoire file appears here via TCRdb, limited to in-frame rearrangements. These files lack a portion of the clones; in checked studies, under half of the deficit traces to unresolved V genes, and the cause of the others is not known. V and J calls and clone size are as listed in that table; D and trimming were resolved from the DNA. The table for this sample lists 100,000 to 150,000 clones; approximately 58% of them were counted only once. The biggest ten clones account for 2.5% to 3% of the sample.

This clonotype was obtained from a human donor in good health. The sequenced sample was CD4+ T cells sorted from blood. The rearranged chain carries TRBV7-3 and TRBJ2-3; 9 bases in between match TRBD2. The DNA is TGTGCCAGCAGCAGCAGCGGGGGGCGAGGAGATACGCAGTATTTT. It is translated as CASSSSGGRGDTQYF.